This TCR beta chain was profiled in a study of cytomegalovirus exposure and HLA in healthy donors. Healthy people donating bone marrow made up the donors. Amplification used 60 Vbeta primers and 13 Jbeta primers. The protocol was immunoSEQ multiplex PCR, while the TCRdb copy is restricted to in-frame clones and leaves out a portion. The sample lists about 160,000 clones, roughly four fifths occurring once. There are 15 residues in the CDR3. Trimming cost V 1 base and J 0 bases, with 6 bases left between them. The V gene's germline CDR1 is SEHNR and CDR2 FQNEAQ (reference sequence). The chain recombines TRBV7-9 with TRBJ2-2; weak D call: TRBD1 (6 bases). This sequence was found in a man in his fifties or sixties in good health and CMV-seropositive. Specimen: PBMCs. This chain's CDR3 is CASSLGTANTGELFF. The DNA for the CDR3 is TGTGCCAGCAGCTTAGGGACAGCGAACACCGGGGAGCTGTTTTTT.